Listed below are T cell receptor beta chains from one sample, sequenced in a study of T cells in localized non-small cell lung cancer. Profiled with immunoSEQ multiplex PCR; TCRdb holds only in-frame clones, not every one. Among about 40,000 clones listed, 65% to 90% were seen once. This material consisted of peripheral blood mononuclear cells, taken before any cancer treatment. The receptors derive from a male donor older than 55 with stage II lung adenocarcinoma. Both conserved end residues are part of each CDR3. Each record gives: CDR3 DNA, CDR3 protein, J gene, D gene, V gene, clone size. A D gene is named only where the DNA matches it firmly. The listing skips clone size in some rows; elsewhere it reads once, few, many or a size class.

CDR3nt: TGTGCCAGCAGTTACGGCAGGAGTCTCGAGCAGTACTTC; CDR3aa: CASSYGRSLEQYF; j_gene: TRBJ2-7; d_gene: NA; v_gene: TRBV6-5; abundance: NA
CDR3nt: TGTGCCAGTAGCACCGGGAACTCCTACGAGCAGTACTTC; CDR3aa: CASSTGNSYEQYF; j_gene: TRBJ2-7; d_gene: NA; v_gene: TRBV19; abundance: NA
CDR3nt: TGTGCCAGCAGCCCCTATGGGCAGTCTCAAGAGACCCAGTACTTC; CDR3aa: CASSPYGQSQETQYF; j_gene: TRBJ2-5; d_gene: NA; v_gene: TRBV7-2; abundance: NA
CDR3nt: TGTGCCAGCAGCAAGAGCAGTATGCCTCATGCCCCCAATCAGCCCCAGCATTTT; CDR3aa: CASSKSSMPHAPNQPQHF; j_gene: TRBJ1-5; d_gene: NA; v_gene: TRBV21-1; abundance: NA
CDR3nt: TGTGCCAGCAGCGCCTTCCGCACAGATACGCAGTATTTT; CDR3aa: CASSAFRTDTQYF; j_gene: TRBJ2-3; d_gene: NA; v_gene: TRBV14; abundance: NA
CDR3nt: TGTGCCAGCAATCTAGGAGCGACAGGGAGGCAGTTCTTC; CDR3aa: CASNLGATGRQFF; j_gene: TRBJ2-1; d_gene: TRBD1; v_gene: TRBV2; abundance: NA
CDR3nt: TGTGCCAGCAGCTTAGGTTGGACAGGACCCAACTATGGCTACACCTTC; CDR3aa: CASSLGWTGPNYGYTF; j_gene: TRBJ1-2; d_gene: TRBD1; v_gene: TRBV5-5; abundance: once
CDR3nt: TGTGCCAGCTCACCACGGAGGGACAGGGAGGGCCAGCCCCAGCATTTT; CDR3aa: CASSPRRDREGQPQHF; j_gene: TRBJ1-5; d_gene: TRBD1; v_gene: TRBV18; abundance: NA
CDR3nt: TGTGCCAGCAGTACGGAGCAGCCCGTTAACACCGGGGAGCTGTTTTTT; CDR3aa: CASSTEQPVNTGELFF; j_gene: TRBJ2-2; d_gene: NA; v_gene: TRBV2; abundance: NA
CDR3nt: TGTGCCAGCAGCCAAGATTTGACAGGGCAACGGTATGGCTACACCTTT; CDR3aa: CASSQDLTGQRYGYTF; j_gene: TRBJ1-2; d_gene: TRBD1; v_gene: TRBV4-2; abundance: NA
CDR3nt: TGCGCCAGCAGCTTGGGAGGGAGTAGAAACGAGCAGTACTTC; CDR3aa: CASSLGGSRNEQYF; j_gene: TRBJ2-7; d_gene: NA; v_gene: TRBV5-1; abundance: NA
CDR3nt: TGTGCCAGCGGCAACGGGGGCAAAGGGAATGGCTACACCTTC; CDR3aa: CASGNGGKGNGYTF; j_gene: TRBJ1-2; d_gene: NA; v_gene: TRBV9; abundance: NA
CDR3nt: TGTGCCAGCAGTGAACAGGGGGCTAACGAGCAGTACTTC; CDR3aa: CASSEQGANEQYF; j_gene: TRBJ2-7; d_gene: TRBD1; v_gene: TRBV6-1; abundance: NA
CDR3nt: TGTGCCAGCAGCGGAGGATCAGGCGCCGGCACTGAAGCTTTCTTT; CDR3aa: CASSGGSGAGTEAFF; j_gene: TRBJ1-1; d_gene: NA; v_gene: TRBV6-5; abundance: NA
CDR3nt: TGTGCCAGCAGCTTCAGGGGCTCCTACAATGAGCAGTTCTTC; CDR3aa: CASSFRGSYNEQFF; j_gene: TRBJ2-1; d_gene: NA; v_gene: TRBV5-4; abundance: NA
CDR3nt: TGTGCCAGCAGCCCAAGGAAGGACAGACCTAGCACAGATACGCAGTATTTT; CDR3aa: CASSPRKDRPSTDTQYF; j_gene: TRBJ2-3; d_gene: NA; v_gene: TRBV27; abundance: NA
CDR3nt: TGTGCCAGCAGGAGGGCAGGGCTGAGGGTGAACACTGAAGCTTTCTTT; CDR3aa: CASRRAGLRVNTEAFF; j_gene: TRBJ1-1; d_gene: NA; v_gene: TRBV28; abundance: NA
CDR3nt: TGTGCCAGTATTCGGGTCTCGGGAACTAACTATGGCTACACCTTC; CDR3aa: CASIRVSGTNYGYTF; j_gene: TRBJ1-2; d_gene: NA; v_gene: TRBV19; abundance: NA